These 27 T cell receptor beta chains were sequenced from one sample in a study of cytomegalovirus exposure and HLA in healthy donors. 13 Jbeta primers and 60 Vbeta primers were used for the PCR. Assay: immunoSEQ multiplex PCR; the TCRdb copy retains only in-frame clones and omits some. The sample features around 29,000 clones, with approximately 0.7% in its top ten. Material for sequencing was PBMCs. The receptors derive from a man younger than 40 in good health and CMV-seronegative.

CDR3 nucleotides: TGTGCCAGCAGCCCATCCCTATTTGCGGGAGGATTCACCGGGGAGCTGTTTTTT. The encoded protein is CASSPSLFAGGFTGELFF. J is TRBJ2-2 and V is TRBV13; 8 bases are a match to TRBD2. V was pared by 5 bases and J by 4 bases, with 15 bases of the junction left unmatched. This CDR3 has 18 amino acids. Germline V gene lookup returns CDR1 PRHDT and CDR2 FYEKMQ (reference sequence).

The V and J genes are TRBV5-1 and TRBJ1-2, with 8 bases matching TRBD1. Trimming took 5 bases from V and 7 from J; bases not matched to a gene: 7. There are 13 residues in the CDR3. Looked up from germline, CDR1 is SGHRS and CDR2 is YFSETQ. Written as DNA, the CDR3 is TGCGCCAGCAGGAGAGACAGGGGCGGTGGCTACACCTTC. It specifies CASRRDRGGGYTF.

The chain carries TRBV5-4 and TRBJ2-1; D unresolved. Germline CDR1 is SGHNT and CDR2 is YYREEE (reference sequence). V was pared by 0 bases and J by 5 bases, with 6 bases between. The CDR3 runs 13 residues. The CDR3: CASSLAPNNEQFF. The DNA of the CDR3 is TGTGCCAGCAGCTTGGCCCCAAACAATGAGCAGTTCTTC.

This chain connects TRBV29-1 to TRBJ2-3; 14 bases line up with TRBD2. Germline assignment: CDR1 SQVTM and CDR2 ANQGSEA. With 6 bases clipped from V and 4 bases from J, the junction kept 6 bases outside the gene matches. The CDR3 extends over 15 amino acids. The CDR3 nucleotides are TGCAGCGTCCTCGGACTAGCGGGAGGTCCAGATACGCAGTATTTT. As protein: CSVLGLAGGPDTQYF.

V usage is TRBV2 and J usage is TRBJ2-7, with D uncertain. The germline CDR1 and CDR2 sequences are SNHLY and FYNNEI. The CDR3 is made up of 12 amino acids. Trimming stripped 7 bases from V and 1 base from J, with 8 bases between. As DNA, the CDR3 is TGTGCCAGCATGGGCCGGTCCTACGAGCAGTACTTC. Residues: CASMGRSYEQYF.

The chain uses TRBV11-2 and TRBJ2-1, with D perhaps TRBD1 (7 bases). Germline CDR1 SGHAT, CDR2 FQNNGV. CDR3 length: 19 amino acids. V lost 1 base to trimming and J lost 2 bases, with 21 bases between them. CDR3 DNA sequence: TGTGCCAGCAGCTTAGTCCCCTCGACAGGGAGGATCACCTACAATGAGCAGTTCTTC. It yields the protein CASSLVPSTGRITYNEQFF.

The chain uses TRBV5-1 and TRBJ2-7; 8 bases are shared with TRBD2. The CDR3 totals 16 residues. The germline CDR1 and CDR2 sequences are SGHRS and YFSETQ. V was pared by 0 bases and J by 7 bases, with 12 bases of the junction left unmatched. The CDR3 nucleotides read TGCGCCAGCAGCTTGGCGGCTAGCGGGTCTAAGGGGGAGCAGTACTTC. Translated: CASSLAASGSKGEQYF.

Here the CDR3 reads CASSEMTGAASSGANVLTF. CDR3 nucleotide sequence: TGTGCCAGCAGCGAAATGACAGGGGCCGCTTCTTCTGGGGCCAACGTCCTGACTTTC. The chain combines TRBV11-2 with TRBJ2-6, with TRBD1 matching 8 bases. Looked up from germline, CDR1 is SGHAT and CDR2 is FQNNGV. Unmatched junction bases numbered 13, after V lost 5 bases and J lost 1 base. The CDR3 totals 19 residues.

The chain recombines TRBV6-4 with TRBJ2-3; tentatively, D is TRBD2 (5 bases). The length of the CDR3 is 15 residues. CDR1 and CDR2 (germline): MRHNA, SNTAGT. Trimming shortened V by 0 bases and J by 3 bases, and 10 bases separated the two germline ends. The CDR3 loop reads CASSDSSGQTDTQYF. The CDR3 DNA is TGTGCCAGCAGTGACTCGAGCGGTCAGACAGATACGCAGTATTTT.

The rearrangement joins TRBV15 to TRBJ2-1; tentatively, D is TRBD2 (5 bases). V lost 0 bases and J 8 bases, leaving 14 bases between the germline ends. The CDR3 runs to 15 residues. Germline-derived CDR1 and CDR2 are LNHNV and YYDKDF (reference sequence). CDR3 sequence reads: CATSREGDSWDEQFF. CDR3 DNA sequence: TGTGCCACCAGCAGAGAGGGAGATAGTTGGGATGAGCAGTTCTTC.

This chain joins TRBV7-9 and TRBJ2-3, with 8 positions matching TRBD2. The germline gives CDR1 SEHNR, CDR2 FQNEAQ (reference sequence). CDR3 length equals 18 residues. J was trimmed by 4 bases and V by 5 bases; bases with no gene match: 17. In DNA, the CDR3 is TGTGCCAGCAGCATTCCTGCTAAGAGAGCGGGAGTTCCAGATACGCAGTATTTT. The encoded protein is CASSIPAKRAGVPDTQYF.

The rearrangement joins TRBV5-6 to TRBJ1-1; tentatively, D is TRBD1 (5 bases). The germline V gene has CDR1 SGHDT and CDR2 YYEEEE. With 0 bases removed from V and 2 bases from J, the gap between germline ends came to 14 bases. This CDR3 contains 16 residues. This chain's CDR3 is CASSLGAGGGNTEAFF. The CDR3 DNA reads as TGTGCCAGCAGCTTGGGTGCCGGGGGAGGAAACACTGAAGCTTTCTTT.

The chain couples TRBV4-1 to TRBJ2-1, with 8 bases aligning to TRBD2. Trimming removed 1 base from V and 4 bases from J; junction bases left unmatched: 9. CDR1 is MGHRA, CDR2 YSYEKL, per germline. The CDR3 consists of 17 residues. CDR3 nucleotide sequence: TGCGCCAGCAGCCAAGGTCCGGGGGGGGGCGATTACAATGAGCAGTTCTTC. It translates to CASSQGPGGGDYNEQFF.

The chain uses TRBV6-5 and TRBJ2-1, with 10 bases that match TRBD1. Germline V gene sequence: CDR1 MNHEY, CDR2 SVGAGI. Losses at the gene ends were 1 base for V and 6 bases for J; bases not matched to a gene: 0. The CDR3 is made up of 14 amino acids. The CDR3 nucleotides read TGTGCCAGCAGTTACTGGACAGGGGGCAATGAGCAGTTCTTC. It is translated as CASSYWTGGNEQFF.

The chain joins TRBV7-9 to TRBJ1-4, with a weak D call TRBD1 (5 bases). Germline CDR1 reads SEHNR; CDR2 reads FQNEAQ (reference sequence). Trimming shortened V by 1 base and J by 7 bases, and 13 bases separated the two germline ends. This CDR3 spans 15 amino acids. The CDR3 nucleotides read TGTGCCAGCAGCTTAGGGGGGGGAACGAGTGAAAAACTGTTTTTT. Protein product: CASSLGGGTSEKLFF.

As DNA, the CDR3 is TGTGCCAGCAGCGTTGCCTTACAGGGTCTATCTGAAGCTTTCTTT. Its protein is CASSVALQGLSEAFF. The chain couples TRBV28 to TRBJ1-1; maybe TRBD1 (6 bases). The CDR3 extends over 15 amino acids. The germline gives CDR1 MDHEN, CDR2 SYDVKM. V was trimmed by 6 bases and J by 6 bases, leaving 20 bases between them.

The chain joins TRBV10-3 to TRBJ1-1; 11 nucleotides line up with TRBD1. V shed 7 bases and J 6 bases; nucleotides not matched to a gene: 1. The CDR3 covers 12 residues. The germline gives CDR1 ENHRY, CDR2 SYGVKD. The CDR3 sequence is CAIMGQGAEAFF. As DNA, the CDR3 is TGTGCCATCATGGGACAGGGGGCTGAAGCTTTCTTT.

The CDR3 sequence is CATSRDRLTDTQYF. In nucleotides, the CDR3 is TGTGCCACCAGCAGAGATCGACTCACAGATACGCAGTATTTT. The chain recombines TRBV15 with TRBJ2-3; the D is unclear. The CDR3 has 14 residues. CDR1 is LNHNV, CDR2 YYDKDF, per germline (reference sequence). V shed 0 bases and J shed 2 bases, with 6 bases lying between them.

The chain combines TRBV18 with TRBJ2-5; possibly TRBD1 for D (5 bases). V lost 6 bases and J 5 bases, leaving 10 bases between the germline ends. Germline CDR1 KGHSH, CDR2 LQKENI. The CDR3 extends over 12 amino acids. The CDR3 nucleotides read TGTGCCAGCTCCCCGACAGAGGAGACCCAGTACTTC. Amino acids: CASSPTEETQYF.

V and J are TRBV5-4 and TRBJ2-3, with 13 bases that match TRBD2. The CDR3 has 16 residues. V lost 6 bases, J lost 4 bases, and 8 bases stayed unmatched. Germline V gene sequence: CDR1 SGHNT, CDR2 YYREEE (reference sequence). The CDR3 is CASNLLLAGGADTQYF. DNA for the CDR3: TGTGCCAGCAATCTTTTACTAGCGGGAGGGGCAGATACGCAGTATTTT.

The V gene is TRBV9, the J gene TRBJ1-1, with D uncertain. With 4 bases removed from V and 0 bases from J, the gap between germline ends came to 13 bases. This CDR3 contains 15 residues. Per germline, CDR1 SGDLS and CDR2 YYNGEE. The CDR3: CASSPSGQMNTEAFF. The CDR3 bases are TGTGCCAGCAGCCCCTCAGGTCAGATGAACACTGAAGCTTTCTTT.

The chain uses TRBV4-2 and TRBJ2-2, with D unclear. The germline gives CDR1 LGHNA, CDR2 YNFKEQ. The CDR3 is made up of 16 amino acids. Between the trimmed V and J ends, which lost 0 bases and 0 bases, there was a span of 8 bases. The CDR3 region is CASSQEAGSNTGELFF. The DNA for the CDR3 is TGTGCCAGCAGCCAAGAGGCTGGTTCGAACACCGGGGAGCTGTTTTTT.

The chain has TRBV10-3 and TRBJ2-1, with D maybe TRBD2 (6 bases). The CDR3 is 15 residues long. Germline assignment: CDR1 ENHRY and CDR2 SYGVKD. V lost 6 bases and J lost 0, with 12 bases in between. CDR3 protein: CAIRDYRGSYNEQFF. CDR3 in DNA: TGTGCCATCAGGGACTACAGAGGCTCCTACAATGAGCAGTTCTTC.

The V call is TRBV2, the J call TRBJ2-3; the match to TRBD2 covers 12 bases. The CDR3 has 17 residues. In germline, CDR1 is SNHLY, CDR2 FYNNEI. J gave up 2 bases and V 8 bases, and 11 bases lay outside the gene matches. The CDR3 DNA is TGTGCCAGCTATGGACTAGCGGGACCTACCCACACAGATACGCAGTATTTT. Encoded protein: CASYGLAGPTHTDTQYF.

Of note for this clone: Additional DNA sequences in this sample encode the identical CDR3. This chain connects TRBV18 to TRBJ1-5; D is perhaps TRBD1 (6 bases). From germline, CDR1 is KGHSH and CDR2 LQKENI. Trimming shortened V by 2 bases and J by 1 base, and 6 bases separated the two germline ends. The CDR3 has 14 residues. Written as DNA, the CDR3 is TGTGCCAGCTCACCAGGGGGCAGCAATCAGCCCCAGCATTTT. Translated: CASSPGGSNQPQHF.

A word on this clone: The CDR3 end shows no conserved phenylalanine or tryptophan, and so a read error is likely. The gene calls are TRBV7-9 and TRBJ2-7; 8 nucleotides line up with TRBD1. The CDR3 covers 15 residues. CDR1 is SEHNR, CDR2 FQNEAQ, per germline (reference sequence). J was trimmed by 2 bases and V by 7 bases; bases with no gene match: 10. The CDR3, as DNA: TGTGCCAGCACCCTACAGGGGGTAGGGGCCTACGAGCAGTACCTC. Protein: CASTLQGVGAYEQYL.

The J gene is TRBJ1-2, the V gene TRBV7-9; 7 bases map to TRBD1. This CDR3 has 13 residues. The V segment lost 10 bases and the J segment 4 bases; nucleotides outside the gene matches: 9. From germline, CDR1 is SEHNR and CDR2 FQNEAQ (reference sequence). The CDR3 nucleotides are TGTGCCACCGAAAAGACAGGGAGCTATGGCTACACCTTC. Translation gives CATEKTGSYGYTF.